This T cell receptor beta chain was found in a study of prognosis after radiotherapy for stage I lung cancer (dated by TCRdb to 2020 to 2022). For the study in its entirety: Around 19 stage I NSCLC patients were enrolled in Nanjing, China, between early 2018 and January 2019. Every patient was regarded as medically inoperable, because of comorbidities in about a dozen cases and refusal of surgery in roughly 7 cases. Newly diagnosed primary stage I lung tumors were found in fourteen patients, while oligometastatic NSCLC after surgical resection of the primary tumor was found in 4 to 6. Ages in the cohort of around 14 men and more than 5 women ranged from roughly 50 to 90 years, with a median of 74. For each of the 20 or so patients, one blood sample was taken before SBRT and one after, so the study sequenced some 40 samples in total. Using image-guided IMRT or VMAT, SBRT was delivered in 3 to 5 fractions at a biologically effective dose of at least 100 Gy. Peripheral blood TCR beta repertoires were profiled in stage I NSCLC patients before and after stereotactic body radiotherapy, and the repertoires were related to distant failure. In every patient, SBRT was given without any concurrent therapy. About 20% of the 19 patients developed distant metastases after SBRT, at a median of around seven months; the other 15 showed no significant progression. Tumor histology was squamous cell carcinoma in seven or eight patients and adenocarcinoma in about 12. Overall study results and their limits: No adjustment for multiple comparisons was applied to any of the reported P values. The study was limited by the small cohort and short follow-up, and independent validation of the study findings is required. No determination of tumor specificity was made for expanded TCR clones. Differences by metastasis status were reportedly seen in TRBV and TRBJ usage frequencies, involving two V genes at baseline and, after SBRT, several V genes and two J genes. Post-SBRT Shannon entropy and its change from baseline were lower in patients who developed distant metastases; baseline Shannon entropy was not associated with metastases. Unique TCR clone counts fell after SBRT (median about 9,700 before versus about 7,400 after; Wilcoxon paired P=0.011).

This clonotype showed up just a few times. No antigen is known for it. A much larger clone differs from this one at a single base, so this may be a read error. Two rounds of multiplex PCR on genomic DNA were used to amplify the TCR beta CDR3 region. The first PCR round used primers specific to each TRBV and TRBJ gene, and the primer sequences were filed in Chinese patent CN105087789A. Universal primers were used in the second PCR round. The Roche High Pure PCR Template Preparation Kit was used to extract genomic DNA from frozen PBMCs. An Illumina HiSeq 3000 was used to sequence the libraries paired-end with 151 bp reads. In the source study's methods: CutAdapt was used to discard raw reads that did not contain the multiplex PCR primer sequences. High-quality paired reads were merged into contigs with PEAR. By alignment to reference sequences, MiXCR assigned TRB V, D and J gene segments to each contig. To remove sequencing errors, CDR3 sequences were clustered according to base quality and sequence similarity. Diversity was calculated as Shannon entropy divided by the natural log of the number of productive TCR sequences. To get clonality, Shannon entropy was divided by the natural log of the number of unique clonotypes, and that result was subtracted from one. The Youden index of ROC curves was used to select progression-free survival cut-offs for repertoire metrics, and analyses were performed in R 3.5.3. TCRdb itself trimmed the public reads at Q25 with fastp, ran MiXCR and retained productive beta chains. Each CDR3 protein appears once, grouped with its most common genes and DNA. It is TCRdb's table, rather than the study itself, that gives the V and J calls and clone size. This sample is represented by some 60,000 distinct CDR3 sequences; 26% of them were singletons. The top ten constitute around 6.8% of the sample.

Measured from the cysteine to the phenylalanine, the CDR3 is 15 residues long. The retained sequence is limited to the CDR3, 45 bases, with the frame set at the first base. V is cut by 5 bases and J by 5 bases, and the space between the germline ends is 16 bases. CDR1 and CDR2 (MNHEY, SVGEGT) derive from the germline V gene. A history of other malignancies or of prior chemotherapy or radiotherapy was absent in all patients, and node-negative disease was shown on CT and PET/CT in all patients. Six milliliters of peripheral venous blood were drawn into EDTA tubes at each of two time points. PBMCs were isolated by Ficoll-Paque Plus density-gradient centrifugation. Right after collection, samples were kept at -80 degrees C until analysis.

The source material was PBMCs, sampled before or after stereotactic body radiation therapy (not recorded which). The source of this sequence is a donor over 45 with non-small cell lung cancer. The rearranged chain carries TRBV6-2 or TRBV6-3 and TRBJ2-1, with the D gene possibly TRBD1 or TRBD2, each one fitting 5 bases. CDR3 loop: CASSLSWDGHNEQFF. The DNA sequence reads TGTGCCAGCAGTCTGAGCTGGGACGGCCACAATGAGCAGTTCTTC.